Presented here are 18 T cell receptor beta chains from one specimen sequenced in a study of blood T cell repertoires in COVID-19 (TCRdb year 2020). The protocol used for the library was the immunoSEQ multiplex PCR assay. This is the immuneACCESS table as TCRdb keeps it, with only in-frame sequences that have V and J called. A part of the clones is gone; compared with another copy, unresolved V genes explain less than half, and the rest is unexplained. The sample data list over 65,000 clones, and roughly 80% of these were observed just once. Clones ranked in the top ten supply around 13% of the sample. Sequenced material: peripheral blood. The source is a middle-aged woman with active or convalescent COVID-19.

The chain combines TRBV18 with TRBJ2-1; 16 bases agree with TRBD2. Germline lookup yields CDR1 KGHSH and CDR2 LQKENI. The length of the CDR3 is 21 residues. V trimming: 4 bases; J trimming: 4 bases; junction bases outside the gene matches: 16. CDR3 region: CASSLRDSPGLAGGPYNEQFF. Here the CDR3 DNA reads TGTGCCAGCTCACTTCGGGACAGCCCGGGACTAGCGGGAGGGCCTTACAATGAGCAGTTCTTC.

The rearrangement links TRBV11-3 to TRBJ2-3; TRBD2 matches at 7 bases. V was clipped by 5 bases and J by 3 bases; unmatched bases: 11. This CDR3 has 16 amino acids. Germline V gene lookup returns CDR1 SGHNT and CDR2 YENEEA. The CDR3 sequence: CASSTRDYQTTDTQYF. The CDR3 nucleotides are TGTGCCAGCAGCACGCGGGACTACCAGACGACAGATACGCAGTATTTT.

J is TRBJ2-7 and V is TRBV11-2; 9 nucleotides align to TRBD1. CDR3 size: 14 residues. In germline, CDR1 is SGHAT, CDR2 FQNNGV. J lost 4 bases, V lost 5 bases, and 6 bases had no gene match. Here the CDR3 reads CASSPDRGNYEQYF. In nucleotides, the CDR3 is TGTGCCAGCAGCCCAGACAGGGGGAATTACGAGCAGTACTTC. Full variable domain (outside the CDR3, taken from reference TRBV11-2 and TRBJ2-7): EAGVAQSPRYKIIEKRQSVAFWCNPISGHATLYWYQQILGQGPKLLIQFQNNGVVDDSQLPKDRFSAERLKGVDSTLKIQPAKLEDSAVYLCASSPDRGNYEQYFGPGTRLTVT.

The J gene is TRBJ2-1, the V gene TRBV24-1; possible D gene TRBD2, 7 bases. Trimming removed 6 bases from V and 2 bases from J, with 10 bases in between. This CDR3 region has 14 residues. Looked up from germline, CDR1 is KGHDR and CDR2 is SFDVKD. The CDR3 DNA sequence: TGTGCCACCAGTTTGGGGGGGCCCTACAATGAGCAGTTCTTC. Translation: CATSLGGPYNEQFF.

CDR3 in DNA: TGTGCCAGCAGTTACTCCCGGGTAGCGGGTACGCAGTATTTT. Protein product: CASSYSRVAGTQYF. The rearrangement uses TRBV27 and TRBJ2-3, with 7 bases identical to TRBD2. The germline V gene encodes CDR1 MNHEY and CDR2 SMNVEV (reference sequence). This CDR3 has 14 residues. With V trimmed by 4 bases and J by 8 bases, 9 bases remained unmatched.

V and J are TRBV29-1 and TRBJ2-5; D possibly corresponds to TRBD2 (5 bases). The CDR3 has 15 amino acids. Per germline, CDR1 SQVTM and CDR2 ANQGSEA. The V gene lost 4 bases and the J gene lost 0 bases, with 15 bases spanning the gap. This CDR3 reads CSVGDLGGYQETQYF. As DNA, the CDR3 is TGCAGCGTTGGGGATCTAGGCGGGTACCAAGAGACCCAGTACTTC.

The V gene is TRBV7-8, the J gene TRBJ2-3, with D unclear. V lost 1 base and J 6 bases, leaving 5 bases between the germline ends. CDR3 length: 12 amino acids. Germline CDR1 reads SGHVS; CDR2 reads FQNEAQ. CDR3 DNA sequence: TGTGCCAGCAGCTTAGGGCTGGATACGCAGTATTTT. Its protein product is CASSLGLDTQYF. The variable domain in full, completed from reference TRBV7-8 and TRBJ2-3, reads GAGVSQSPRYKVAKRGQDVALRCDPISGHVSLFWYQQALGQGPEFLTYFQNEAQLDKSGLPSDRFFAERPEGSVSTLKIQRTQQEDSAVYLCASSLGLDTQYFGPGTRLTVL.

This chain uses TRBV4-3 with TRBJ1-2; tentative D call: TRBD1 (6 bases). Trimming removed 3 bases from V and 2 bases from J, with 16 bases in between. The CDR3 sequence is 16 residues long. In germline, CDR1 is LGHNA, CDR2 YSLEER. The CDR3: CASSQASGVANYGYTF. CDR3 coding DNA: TGCGCCAGCAGCCAGGCGTCAGGGGTTGCGAACTATGGCTACACCTTC.

The chain uses TRBV27 and TRBJ2-7, with 9 bases identical to TRBD1. CDR1 MNHEY and CDR2 SMNVEV come from the germline V gene (reference sequence). This CDR3 has 15 residues. After removal of 2 bases from V and 3 bases from J, the junction contained 5 bases not matched to a gene. CDR3: CASSLDGTGFYEQYF. DNA of the CDR3: TGTGCCAGCAGTTTAGACGGGACAGGGTTCTACGAGCAGTACTTC.

The gene calls are TRBV6-2 or TRBV6-3 and TRBJ2-7, with TRBD1 matching over 7 bases. Trimming at V came to 0 bases and at J to 10 bases, leaving 3 bases not matched to a gene. The germline V gene has CDR1 MNHEY and CDR2 SVGEGT. The CDR3 totals 12 residues. CDR3 protein: CASSYSGQTQYF. CDR3 DNA: TGTGCCAGCAGTTACTCGGGACAGACTCAGTACTTC.

J is TRBJ1-2 and V is TRBV5-6, with 7 bases fitting TRBD1. J lost 8 bases, V lost 4 bases, and 11 bases had no gene match. This CDR3 comprises 14 residues. Germline CDR1 and CDR2: SGHDT and YYEEEE. The DNA for the CDR3 is TGTGCCAGCAGCCGACAGGGAATAAGTCTCGGCTACACCTTC. Translating gives CASSRQGISLGYTF.

The CDR3 DNA is TGTGCCAGCACTAAAGGACTAGCGGGAAGTGAGCAGTACTTC. It is translated as CASTKGLAGSEQYF. V and J are TRBV27 and TRBJ2-7; 12 nucleotides agree with TRBD2. Trimming at V came to 7 bases and at J to 7 bases, leaving 8 bases not matched to a gene. The germline V gene encodes CDR1 MNHEY and CDR2 SMNVEV (reference sequence). The CDR3 spans 14 residues.

The chain employs TRBV5-1 and TRBJ2-1; D might be TRBD2 (6 bases). The CDR3 consists of 15 residues. Germline V gives CDR1 SGHRS, CDR2 YFSETQ. The V end was cut by 2 bases, the J end by 2 bases, with 11 bases between. This chain's CDR3 is CASSLRLEPYNEQFF. The CDR3 nucleotides are TGCGCCAGCAGCTTACGACTAGAACCCTACAATGAGCAGTTCTTC.

The rearrangement uses TRBV11-1 and TRBJ2-1, with D perhaps matching TRBD2 (5 bases). Germline V gene lookup returns CDR1 SGHAT and CDR2 FQDESV (reference sequence). V was clipped by 8 bases and J by 6 bases, with 5 bases between them. This CDR3 has 10 residues. The CDR3 coding sequence is TGTGCCAGCGCGGGCAATGAGCAGTTCTTC. It codes for CASAGNEQFF.

This rearrangement joins TRBV6-1 to TRBJ1-2, with D hard to call. Trimming took 0 bases from V and 4 from J, leaving 15 bases between them. Germline V gene data show CDR1 as MNHNS and CDR2 as SASEGT. This CDR3 spans 16 amino acids. In DNA form, the CDR3 reads TGTGCCAGCAGTGAAGCGAGGAGCCGGTCGATCTATGGCTACACCTTC. It specifies CASSEARSRSIYGYTF.

J is TRBJ1-2 and V is TRBV6-8; TRBD1 might be the D (5 bases). The CDR3 has 12 residues. Trimming pared 6 bases from V and 0 bases from J, leaving 5 bases between. In germline, CDR1 is MNHGY, CDR2 SAAAGT. This CDR3 reads CASRTANYGYTF. The CDR3, as DNA: TGTGCCAGCAGGACAGCTAACTATGGCTACACCTTC.

This chain connects TRBV28 to TRBJ2-3, with unresolved D. The CDR3 length is 16 residues. Germline V gene data show CDR1 as MDHEN and CDR2 as SYDVKM. Trimming took 5 bases from V and 2 from J, leaving 17 bases between them. The CDR3 protein is CASSPLVAANTDTQYF. Here the CDR3 DNA reads TGTGCCAGCAGTCCATTAGTGGCGGCGAACACAGATACGCAGTATTTT.

V usage is TRBV12-3 or TRBV12-4 and J usage is TRBJ1-1; 8 bases are a match to TRBD1. This CDR3 has 13 residues. Trimming cost V 6 bases and J 5 bases; bases outside gene matches: 5. The CDR3 region is CASSSGGITEAFF. The CDR3 coding sequence is TGTGCCAGCAGCTCAGGGGGCATAACTGAAGCTTTCTTT.